The clone carrying this T cell receptor beta chain was counted between two and nine times. MiXCR, applied by TCRdb to the 5' RACE reads, yields one record per CDR3 protein. The sample records 300,000 to 400,000 distinct CDR3 sequences, around 12% being singletons. The data stem from a study of T cells after yellow fever vaccination. V lost 0 bases to trimming and J lost 4 bases, with 9 bases between them. CDR1 and CDR2 from the germline V gene are DFQATT and SNEGSKA (reference sequence). The CDR3 is made up of 13 amino acids. This sample comprised CD4+ T cells sorted from PBMCs, obtained 15 days after the yellow fever booster vaccination. The TCR comes from a young man who received the YFV17D yellow fever vaccine. The gene calls are TRBV20-1 and TRBJ2-5; possible D gene TRBD1, 6 bases. The CDR3 is CSAREDSTETQYF. CDR3 nucleotides: TGCAGTGCTAGAGAGGACAGTACAGAGACCCAGTACTTC.